This paragraph reports one T cell receptor beta chain. Those who donated were healthy bone marrow donors. The entry originates in a study of cytomegalovirus exposure and HLA in healthy donors. The PCR employed 60 Vbeta primers together with 13 Jbeta primers. Generated by immunoSEQ multiplex PCR, the TCRdb table keeps only in-frame clones and is missing some. The sample lists 200,000 or so clones, approximately 85% occurring once. The CDR3 spans 15 residues. Germline V gene data show CDR1 as SGHKS and CDR2 as YYEKEE (reference sequence). With 3 bases clipped from V and 4 bases from J, the junction kept 4 bases outside the gene matches.

Sequencing was carried out using PBMCs. The rearrangement uses TRBV5-5 and TRBJ1-5; TRBD1 agrees at 10 bases. The TCR comes from a woman aged 40 to 49 in good health and CMV-seronegative. For the CDR3, the DNA is TGTGCCAGCAGCTATGGGACAGGGGTGAATCAGCCCCAGCATTTT. This codes for CASSYGTGVNQPQHF.